The rows below give T cell receptor beta chains drawn from one sample of a study of OX40 agonist ivuxolimab in advanced cancers. Repertoires were generated with immunoSEQ multiplex PCR, while TCRdb's copy carries only in-frame clones and drops some. The repertoire holds tens of thousands of clones, with 75% to 95% as singletons. Source: CD4+ or CD8+ T cells sorted from blood, taken in a trial of the OX40 agonist ivuxolimab. These receptors all stem from an adult with an advanced solid tumor such as melanoma, head and neck, liver or kidney cancer. CDR3s include the opening cysteine and the closing phenylalanine or tryptophan. The order of the fields is J gene, V gene, clone size, D gene, CDR3 protein, CDR3 DNA. A D gene is named only where the DNA matches it firmly. Not every row has a clone size; where given, it reads once, few, many or a size class.

TRBJ1-2 TRBV7-9 - - CASSLARGTNYGYTF TGTGCCAGCAGCTTAGCCCGGGGAACTAACTATGGCTACACCTTC
TRBJ1-5 TRBV7-8 - TRBD1 CASSSKQGNEDQPQHF TGTGCCAGCAGCTCTAAACAGGGGAATGAGGATCAGCCCCAGCATTTT
TRBJ1-6 TRBV19 - - CASSINGIDYNSPLHF TGTGCCAGTAGTATAAATGGGATCGACTATAATTCACCCCTCCACTTT
TRBJ1-4 TRBV7-9 - - CASSSPGRNEKLFF TGTGCCAGCAGCTCGCCGGGACGGAATGAAAAACTGTTTTTT
TRBJ1-2 TRBV28 - - CASSSLGRGAKEGRGYGYTF TGTGCCAGCAGTTCACTGGGGCGCGGGGCCAAAGAGGGTCGCGGCTATGGCTACACCTTC
TRBJ2-2 TRBV15 - - CATSGDRPRTGELFF TGTGCCACCAGCGGAGACAGGCCACGTACCGGGGAGCTGTTTTTT
TRBJ1-2 TRBV6-5 - TRBD1 CASSSSQGAFGYTF TGTGCCAGCAGTAGTTCCCAGGGGGCGTTCGGCTACACCTTC
TRBJ1-1 TRBV29-1 - TRBD1 CSARRDRGMNTEAFF TGCAGCGCAAGACGGGACAGGGGGATGAACACTGAAGCTTTCTTT
TRBJ2-1 TRBV7-2 - TRBD1 CASSSYRGSYNEQFF TGTGCCAGCAGCTCGTACAGGGGATCCTACAATGAGCAGTTCTTC
TRBJ2-7 TRBV4-1 - - CASSQEEDYEQYF TGCGCCAGCAGCCAAGAGGAGGACTACGAGCAGTACTTC
TRBJ1-3 TRBV19 - - CASSMSDAGNTIYF TGTGCCAGTAGTATGTCAGACGCTGGAAACACCATATATTTT
TRBJ1-3 TRBV18 once - CASSPDPGVSGNTIYF TGTGCCAGCTCACCAGACCCGGGGGTCTCTGGAAACACCATATATTTT
TRBJ2-5 TRBV10-1 - - CASSESAARQETQYF TGCGCCAGCAGTGAGTCGGCCGCGCGCCAAGAGACCCAGTACTTC
TRBJ1-1 TRBV10-3 - - CAIRAYREDTEAFF TGTGCCATCAGAGCCTACAGGGAGGACACTGAAGCTTTCTTT
TRBJ2-7 TRBV11-2 once - CASTWQGNNEQYF TGTGCCAGCACCTGGCAGGGTAACAACGAGCAGTACTTC
TRBJ1-1 TRBV6-5 - - CASNRDHYTEAFF TGTGCCAGCAATCGGGACCATTACACTGAAGCTTTCTTT
TRBJ1-5 TRBV2 - - CASSMLGEGQPQHF TGTGCCAGCAGTATGTTAGGGGAGGGCCAGCCCCAGCATTTT
TRBJ2-1 TRBV19 once TRBD2 CASTGTRQFF TGTGCCAGTACCGGGACTAGACAGTTCTTC
TRBJ2-7 TRBV19 - TRBD1 CASSASNRGPPYEQYF TGTGCCAGTAGTGCCTCAAACAGGGGTCCCCCCTACGAGCAGTACTTC
TRBJ2-3 TRBV10-3 - - CAIRLGARATDTQYF TGTGCCATCAGACTGGGGGCGAGGGCTACAGATACGCAGTATTTT
TRBJ1-2 TRBV10-3 - TRBD1 CAISEGDRGIYYGYTF TGTGCCATCAGCGAAGGGGACAGGGGGATCTACTATGGCTACACCTTC
TRBJ2-3 TRBV7-2 - - CASSSPVGTDTQYF TGTGCCAGCAGCTCGCCGGTAGGCACAGATACGCAGTATTTT
TRBJ2-7 TRBV19 - - CASSIEARGAYEQYF TGTGCCAGTAGTATAGAGGCCAGGGGAGCCTACGAGCAGTACTTC
TRBJ1-2 TRBV29-1 - - CSVFDSSGHYGYTF TGCAGCGTGTTCGACTCCTCGGGCCACTATGGCTACACCTTC
TRBJ2-2 TRBV7-9 - TRBD2 CASSLPGTTLTGELFF TGTGCCAGCAGCTTACCCGGGACTACCTTAACCGGGGAGCTGTTTTTT
TRBJ2-1 TRBV19 - - CASRGFSRDNEQFF TGTGCCTCCCGAGGGTTTAGCCGAGACAATGAGCAGTTCTTC
TRBJ2-7 TRBV5-1 - - CASSSDGVYEQYF TGCGCCAGCAGCTCGGACGGAGTCTACGAGCAGTACTTC
TRBJ2-7 TRBV25-1 - TRBD1 CAAGQGYEQYF TGTGCCGCGGGACAGGGCTACGAGCAGTACTTC
TRBJ2-7 TRBV18 - - CASSPGPGSVEQYF TGTGCCAGCTCACCAGGCCCCGGGTCGGTCGAGCAGTACTTC
TRBJ1-1 TRBV13 - TRBD1 CASSLFPTGMNTEAFF TGTGCCAGCAGCTTATTCCCGACAGGGATGAACACTGAAGCTTTCTTT
TRBJ1-2 TRBV2 - - CASTLANYGYTF TGTGCCAGCACTCTAGCTAACTATGGCTACACCTTC
TRBJ2-3 TRBV29-1 - - CSSSTDTQYF TGCAGCTCCTCCACAGATACGCAGTATTTT
TRBJ2-7 TRBV6-5 - TRBD2 CATYGGANRYEQYF TGTGCCACATACGGGGGGGCCAACAGATACGAGCAGTACTTC
TRBJ1-1 TRBV2 - - CARTEQPNTEAFF TGTGCCAGGACAGAGCAACCTAACACTGAAGCTTTCTTT
TRBJ1-2 TRBV28 - - CASSSYYGYTF TGTGCCAGCAGTTCGTACTATGGCTACACCTTC
TRBJ2-1 TRBV25-1 - - CVFRGINNEQFF TGCGTTTTCCGGGGGATAAACAATGAGCAGTTCTTC
TRBJ2-7 TRBV27 once - CASSRGTGWDEQYF TGTGCCAGCAGCCGGGGGACCGGGTGGGACGAGCAGTACTTC
TRBJ1-4 TRBV28 - - CASLGAAANEKLFF TGTGCCAGCCTCGGGGCGGCGGCGAATGAAAAACTGTTTTTT
TRBJ2-7 TRBV4-1 - TRBD2 CASSPLADYEQYF TGCGCCAGCAGCCCACTAGCGGACTACGAGCAGTACTTC
TRBJ2-1 TRBV28 - - CASSTRLVLSSYNEQFF TGTGCCAGCAGTACCAGACTAGTCCTCAGCTCCTACAATGAGCAGTTCTTC
TRBJ2-1 TRBV7-2 few TRBD2 CASSAILGLAGSNEQFF TGTGCCAGCAGCGCCATCCTGGGACTAGCGGGGAGCAATGAGCAGTTCTTC
TRBJ2-2 TRBV5-1 - TRBD1 CASSSTGGRELFF TGCGCCAGCAGCTCAACAGGGGGCCGGGAGCTGTTTTTT
TRBJ1-3 TRBV19 - - CASSIEHGRNTIYF TGTGCCAGTAGTATAGAGCACGGTCGGAACACCATATATTTT
TRBJ2-7 TRBV30 - TRBD2 CAWSTGTSSGEQYF TGTGCCTGGAGTACCGGGACTAGCTCGGGAGAGCAGTACTTC
TRBJ1-4 TRBV5-4 - - CASSSWRGDGKLFF TGTGCCAGCAGCTCATGGCGCGGGGACGGAAAACTGTTTTTT
TRBJ2-7 TRBV28 - - CASSSSTYEQYF TGTGCCAGCAGTTCCTCAACTTACGAGCAGTACTTC
TRBJ2-7 TRBV19 - - CASSIWGQDEQYF TGTGCCAGTAGTATATGGGGGCAGGACGAGCAGTACTTC
TRBJ1-2 TRBV27 - TRBD1 CASSFNRGRFYGYTF TGTGCCAGCAGTTTCAACAGGGGGCGCTTCTATGGCTACACCTTC
TRBJ2-7 TRBV19 - - CASSGGPWGYEQYF TGTGCCAGTAGCGGAGGGCCCTGGGGGTACGAGCAGTACTTC
TRBJ2-1 TRBV5-4 - - CASSLGGGRYNEQFF TGTGCCAGCAGCTTGGGGGGGGGCCGGTACAATGAGCAGTTCTTC
TRBJ2-3 TRBV2 - TRBD2 CASSEAAVLTSGSPDTQYF TGTGCCAGCAGTGAAGCGGCCGTATTGACTAGCGGGAGTCCAGATACGCAGTATTTT
TRBJ2-3 TRBV29-1 - - CSVESASDTQYF TGCAGCGTCGAAAGTGCATCGGATACGCAGTATTTT
TRBJ1-1 TRBV7-2 - TRBD1 CASSTQGARTEAFF TGTGCCAGCAGCACCCAGGGGGCGCGGACTGAAGCTTTCTTT
TRBJ1-6 TRBV30 - - CAWRGRTGSSYNSPLHF TGTGCCTGGCGGGGGCGAACCGGGAGCTCCTATAATTCACCCCTCCACTTT
TRBJ1-2 TRBV6-1 - TRBD1 CASDTGTGRHYGYTF TGTGCCAGCGACACCGGGACAGGGAGACACTATGGCTACACCTTC
TRBJ1-2 TRBV28 - - CASSLWTAANYGYTF TGTGCCAGCAGTTTATGGACGGCAGCAAACTATGGCTACACCTTC
TRBJ2-2 TRBV4-1 - - CASSSGMRGRFGELFF TGCGCCAGCAGCTCGGGCATGCGGGGGCGTTTCGGGGAGCTGTTTTTT
TRBJ1-5 TRBV18 - - CASSSGGANQPQHF TGTGCCAGCTCATCGGGGGGGGCGAACCAGCCCCAGCATTTT
TRBJ2-3 TRBV4-2 - - CASSQEAGGTRVHTDTQYF TGTGCCAGCAGCCAAGAGGCGGGTGGAACCCGAGTTCACACAGATACGCAGTATTTT